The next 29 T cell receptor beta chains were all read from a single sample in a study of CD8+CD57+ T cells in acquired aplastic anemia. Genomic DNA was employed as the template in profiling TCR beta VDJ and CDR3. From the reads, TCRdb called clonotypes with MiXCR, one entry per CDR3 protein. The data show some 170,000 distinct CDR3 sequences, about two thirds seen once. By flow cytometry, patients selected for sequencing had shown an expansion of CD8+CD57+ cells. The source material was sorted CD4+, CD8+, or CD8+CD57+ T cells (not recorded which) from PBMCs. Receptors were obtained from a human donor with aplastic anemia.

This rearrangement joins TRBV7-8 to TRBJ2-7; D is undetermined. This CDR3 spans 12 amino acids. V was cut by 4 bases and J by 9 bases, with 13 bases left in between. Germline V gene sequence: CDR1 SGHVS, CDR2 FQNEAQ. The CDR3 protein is CASSSPGRRQYF. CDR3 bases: TGTGCCAGCAGCTCACCGGGTAGGCGGCAGTACTTC.

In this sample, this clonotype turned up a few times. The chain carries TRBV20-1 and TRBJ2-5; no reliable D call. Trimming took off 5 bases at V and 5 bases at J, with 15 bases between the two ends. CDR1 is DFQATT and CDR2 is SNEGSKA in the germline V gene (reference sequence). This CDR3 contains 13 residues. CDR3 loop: CSAYGGSAETQYF. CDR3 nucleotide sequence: TGCAGTGCTTACGGCGGTTCGGCGGAGACCCAGTACTTC.

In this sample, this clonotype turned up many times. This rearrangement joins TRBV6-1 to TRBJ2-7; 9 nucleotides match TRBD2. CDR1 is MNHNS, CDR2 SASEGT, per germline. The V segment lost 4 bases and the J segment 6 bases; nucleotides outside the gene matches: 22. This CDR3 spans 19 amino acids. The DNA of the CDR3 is TGTGCCAGCAGTGCCGGCGGGGGGGGCTCTTGGAGTGAAGCGGGCGAGCAGTACTTC. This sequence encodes CASSAGGGGSWSEAGEQYF.

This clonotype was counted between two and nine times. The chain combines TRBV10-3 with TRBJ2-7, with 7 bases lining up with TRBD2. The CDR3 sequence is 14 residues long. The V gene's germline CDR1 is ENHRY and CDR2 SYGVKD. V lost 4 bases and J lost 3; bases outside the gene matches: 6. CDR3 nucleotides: TGTGCCATCAGTGCAATTGCTAGCGGCTACGAGCAGTACTTC. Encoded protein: CAISAIASGYEQYF.

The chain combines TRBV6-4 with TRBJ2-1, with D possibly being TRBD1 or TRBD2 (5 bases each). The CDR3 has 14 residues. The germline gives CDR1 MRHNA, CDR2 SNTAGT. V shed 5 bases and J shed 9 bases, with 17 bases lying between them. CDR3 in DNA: TGTGCCAGCAGTCAGCAGGGCGAGGGAACTGAGCAGTTCTTC. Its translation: CASSQQGEGTEQFF.

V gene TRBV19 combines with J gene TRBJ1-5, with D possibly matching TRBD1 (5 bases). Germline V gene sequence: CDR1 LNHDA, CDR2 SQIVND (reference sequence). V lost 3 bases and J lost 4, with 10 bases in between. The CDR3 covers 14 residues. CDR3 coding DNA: TGTGCCAGTAGTATTGCAGGGACGAATCAGCCCCAGCATTTT. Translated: CASSIAGTNQPQHF.

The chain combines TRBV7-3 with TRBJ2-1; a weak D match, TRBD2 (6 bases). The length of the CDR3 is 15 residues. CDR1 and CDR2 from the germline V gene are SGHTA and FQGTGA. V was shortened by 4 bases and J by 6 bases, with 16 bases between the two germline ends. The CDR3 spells CASSSPDYPGNEQFF. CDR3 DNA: TGTGCCAGCAGCTCACCGGACTACCCGGGCAATGAGCAGTTCTTC. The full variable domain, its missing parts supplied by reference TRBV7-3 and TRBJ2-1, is GAGVSQTPSNKVTEKGKYVELRCDPISGHTALYWYRQSLGQGPEFLIYFQGTGAADDSGLPNDRFFAVRPEGSVSTLKIQRTERGDSAVYLCASSSPDYPGNEQFFGPGTRLTVL.

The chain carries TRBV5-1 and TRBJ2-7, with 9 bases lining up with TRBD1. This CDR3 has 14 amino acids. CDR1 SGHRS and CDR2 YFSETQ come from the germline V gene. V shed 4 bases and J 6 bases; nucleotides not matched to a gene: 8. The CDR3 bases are TGCGCCAGCAGCCCAGTCACAGGGGGCGCCGAGCAGTACTTC. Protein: CASSPVTGGAEQYF.

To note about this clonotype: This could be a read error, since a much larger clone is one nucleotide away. CDR3 DNA: TGTGCCAGCGGGTCGGGGGTCCACGATCAGTACTTC. As protein: CASGSGVHDQYF. V is TRBV6-4 and J is TRBJ2-5; TRBD2 might be the D (6 bases). Germline CDR1 reads MRHNA; CDR2 reads SNTAGT. V was clipped by 8 bases and J by 11 bases, with 18 bases between them. There are 12 residues in the CDR3.

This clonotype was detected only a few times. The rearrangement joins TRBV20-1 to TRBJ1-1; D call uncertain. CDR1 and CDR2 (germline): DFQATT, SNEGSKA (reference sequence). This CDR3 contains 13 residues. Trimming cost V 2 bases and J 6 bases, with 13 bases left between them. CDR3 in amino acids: CSARHRPGPEAFF. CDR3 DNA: TGCAGTGCTAGACACCGTCCCGGCCCTGAAGCTTTCTTT.

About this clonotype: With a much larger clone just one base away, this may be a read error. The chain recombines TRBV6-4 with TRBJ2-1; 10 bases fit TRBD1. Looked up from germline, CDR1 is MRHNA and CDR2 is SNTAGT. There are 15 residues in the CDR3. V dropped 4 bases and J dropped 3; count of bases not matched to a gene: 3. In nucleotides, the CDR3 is TGTGCCAGCAGTGCCGGGACAGGGGACTACAATGAGCAGTTCTTC. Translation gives CASSAGTGDYNEQFF.

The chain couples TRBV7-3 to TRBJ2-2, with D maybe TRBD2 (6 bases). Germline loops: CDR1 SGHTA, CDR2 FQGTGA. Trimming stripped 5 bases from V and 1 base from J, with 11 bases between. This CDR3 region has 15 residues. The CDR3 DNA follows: TGTGCCAGCAGCCTTCGACTAGGGAACACCGGGGAGCTGTTTTTT. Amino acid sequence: CASSLRLGNTGELFF.

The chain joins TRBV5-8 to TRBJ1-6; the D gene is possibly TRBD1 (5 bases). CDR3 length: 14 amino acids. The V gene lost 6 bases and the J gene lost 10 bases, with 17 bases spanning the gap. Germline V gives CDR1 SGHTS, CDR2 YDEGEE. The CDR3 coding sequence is TGTGCCAGCACCCTTGGTGGGGGGGGGTCACCCCTCCACTTT. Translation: CASTLGGGGSPLHF.

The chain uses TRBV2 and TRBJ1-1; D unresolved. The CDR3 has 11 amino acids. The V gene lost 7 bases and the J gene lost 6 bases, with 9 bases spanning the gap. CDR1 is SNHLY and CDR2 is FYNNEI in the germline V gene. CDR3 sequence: CASTLLSEAFF. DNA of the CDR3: TGTGCCAGCACCTTACTGTCTGAAGCTTTCTTT. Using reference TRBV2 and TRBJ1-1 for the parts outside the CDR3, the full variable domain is EPEVTQTPSHQVTQMGQEVILRCVPISNHLYFYWYRQILGQKVEFLVSFYNNEISEKSEIFDDQFSVERPDGSNFTLKIRSTKLEDSAMYFCASTLLSEAFFGQGTRLTVV.

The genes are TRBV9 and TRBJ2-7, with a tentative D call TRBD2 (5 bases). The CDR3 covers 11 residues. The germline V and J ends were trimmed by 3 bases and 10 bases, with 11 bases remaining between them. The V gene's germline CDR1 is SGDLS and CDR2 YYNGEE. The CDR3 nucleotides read TGTGCCAGCAGCGACGGGCGGGTCCAGTACTTC. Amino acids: CASSDGRVQYF.

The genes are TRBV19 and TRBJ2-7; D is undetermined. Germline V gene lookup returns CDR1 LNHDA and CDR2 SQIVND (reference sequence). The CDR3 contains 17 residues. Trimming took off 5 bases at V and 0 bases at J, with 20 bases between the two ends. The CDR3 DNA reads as TGTGCCAGTAGTTCCCAGTTCCGACAACAGAGCTCCTACGAGCAGTACTTC. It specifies CASSSQFRQQSSYEQYF.

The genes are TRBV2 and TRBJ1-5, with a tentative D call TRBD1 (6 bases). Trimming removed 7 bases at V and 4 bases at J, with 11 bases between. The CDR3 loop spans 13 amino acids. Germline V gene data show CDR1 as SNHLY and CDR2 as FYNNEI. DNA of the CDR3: TGTGCCAGCAAGAGGGACAATAATCAGCCCCAGCATTTT. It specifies CASKRDNNQPQHF.

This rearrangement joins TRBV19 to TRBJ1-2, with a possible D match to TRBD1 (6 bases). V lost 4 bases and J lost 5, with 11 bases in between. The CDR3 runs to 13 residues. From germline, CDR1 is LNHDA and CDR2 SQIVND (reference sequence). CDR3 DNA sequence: TGTGCCAGTAGTACAAACAGGGAGTATGGCTACACCTTC. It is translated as CASSTNREYGYTF.

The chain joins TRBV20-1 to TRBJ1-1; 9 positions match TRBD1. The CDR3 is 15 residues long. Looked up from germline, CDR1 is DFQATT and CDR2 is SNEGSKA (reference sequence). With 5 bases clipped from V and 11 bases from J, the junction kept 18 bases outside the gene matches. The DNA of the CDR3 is TGCAGTGCTTTGAGGCCGGGACAGGGACTCTTCAAGGCTTTCTTT. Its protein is CSALRPGQGLFKAFF.

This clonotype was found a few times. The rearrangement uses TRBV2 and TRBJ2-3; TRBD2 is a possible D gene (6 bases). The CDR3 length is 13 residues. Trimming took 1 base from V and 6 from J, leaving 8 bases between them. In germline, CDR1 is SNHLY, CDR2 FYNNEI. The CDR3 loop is CASSEGRGDTQYF. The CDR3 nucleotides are TGTGCCAGCAGTGAAGGGCGGGGTGATACGCAGTATTTT.

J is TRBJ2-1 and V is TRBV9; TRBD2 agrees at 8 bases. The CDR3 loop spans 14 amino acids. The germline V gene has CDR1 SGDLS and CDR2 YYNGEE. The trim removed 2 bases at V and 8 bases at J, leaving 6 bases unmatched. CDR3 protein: CASSVGAGVDEQFF. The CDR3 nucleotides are TGTGCCAGCAGCGTGGGAGCGGGGGTAGATGAGCAGTTCTTC. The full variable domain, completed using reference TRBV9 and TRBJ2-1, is DSGVTQTPKHLITATGQRVTLRCSPRSGDLSVYWYQQSLDQGLQFLIQYYNGEERAKGNILERFSAQQFPDLHSELNLSSLELGDSALYFCASSVGAGVDEQFFGPGTRLTVL.

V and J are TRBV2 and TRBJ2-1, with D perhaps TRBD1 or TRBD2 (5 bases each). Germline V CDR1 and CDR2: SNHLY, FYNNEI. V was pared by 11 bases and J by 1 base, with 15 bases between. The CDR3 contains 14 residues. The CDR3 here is CASNGDLSYNEQFF. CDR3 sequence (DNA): TGTGCCTCGAACGGGGACCTGTCCTACAATGAGCAGTTCTTC.

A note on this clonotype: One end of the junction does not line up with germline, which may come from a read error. The CDR3 DNA reads TGCGCCAGCAGCCAGGCTATATACAGGGGGCTCAATTCACCCCTCCACTTT. It translates to CASSQAIYRGLNSPLHF. The rearrangement uses TRBV5-5 and TRBJ1-6; 9 positions agree with TRBD1. Germline assignment: CDR1 SGHKS and CDR2 YYEKEE (reference sequence). The CDR3 totals 17 residues.

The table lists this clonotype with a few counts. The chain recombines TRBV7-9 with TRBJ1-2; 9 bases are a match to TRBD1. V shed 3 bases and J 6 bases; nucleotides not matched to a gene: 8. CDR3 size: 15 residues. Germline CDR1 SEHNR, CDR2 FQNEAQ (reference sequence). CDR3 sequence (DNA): TGTGCCAGCAGCTTGCCCGGGACAGGGCGCGATGGCTACACCTTC. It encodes CASSLPGTGRDGYTF. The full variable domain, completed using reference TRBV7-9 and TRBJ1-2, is DTGVSQNPRHKITKRGQNVTFRCDPISEHNRLYWYRQTLGQGPEFLTYFQNEAQLEKSRLLSDRFSAERPKGSFSTLEIQRTEQGDSAMYLCASSLPGTGRDGYTFGSGTRLTVV.

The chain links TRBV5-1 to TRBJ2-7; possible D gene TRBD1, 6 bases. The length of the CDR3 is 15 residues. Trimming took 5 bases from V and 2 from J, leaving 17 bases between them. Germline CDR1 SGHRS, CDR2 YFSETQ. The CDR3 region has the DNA TGCGCCAGCAGACCACAGGGTTCGGCTACCTACGAGCAGTACTTC. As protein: CASRPQGSATYEQYF.

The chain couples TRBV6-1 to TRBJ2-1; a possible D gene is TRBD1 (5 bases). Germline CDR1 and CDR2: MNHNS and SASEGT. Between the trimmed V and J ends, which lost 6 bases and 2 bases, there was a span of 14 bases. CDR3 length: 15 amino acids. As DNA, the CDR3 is TGTGCCAGCAGAGAACAGGTGGGCGCCTACAATGAGCAGTTCTTC. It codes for CASREQVGAYNEQFF.

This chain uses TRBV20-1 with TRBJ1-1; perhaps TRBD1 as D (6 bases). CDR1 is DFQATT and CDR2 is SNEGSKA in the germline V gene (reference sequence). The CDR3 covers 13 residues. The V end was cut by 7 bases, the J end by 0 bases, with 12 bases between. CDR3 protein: CSEEGGMNTEAFF. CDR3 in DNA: TGCAGTGAAGAGGGGGGGATGAACACTGAAGCTTTCTTT.

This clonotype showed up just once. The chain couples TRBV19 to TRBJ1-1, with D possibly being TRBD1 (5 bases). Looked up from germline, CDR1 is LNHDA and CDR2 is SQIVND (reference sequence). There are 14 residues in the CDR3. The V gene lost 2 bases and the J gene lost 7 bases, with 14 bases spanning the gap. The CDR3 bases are TGTGCCAGTAGTATAAGAGGGGCGAAGAATGAAGCTTTCTTT. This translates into CASSIRGAKNEAFF.

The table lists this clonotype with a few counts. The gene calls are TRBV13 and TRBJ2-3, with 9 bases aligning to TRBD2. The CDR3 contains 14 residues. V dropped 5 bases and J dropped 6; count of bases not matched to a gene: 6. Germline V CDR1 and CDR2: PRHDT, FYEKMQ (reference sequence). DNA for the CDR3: TGTGCCAGCAGCCCGACAACTAGCGGGGATACGCAGTATTTT. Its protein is CASSPTTSGDTQYF.